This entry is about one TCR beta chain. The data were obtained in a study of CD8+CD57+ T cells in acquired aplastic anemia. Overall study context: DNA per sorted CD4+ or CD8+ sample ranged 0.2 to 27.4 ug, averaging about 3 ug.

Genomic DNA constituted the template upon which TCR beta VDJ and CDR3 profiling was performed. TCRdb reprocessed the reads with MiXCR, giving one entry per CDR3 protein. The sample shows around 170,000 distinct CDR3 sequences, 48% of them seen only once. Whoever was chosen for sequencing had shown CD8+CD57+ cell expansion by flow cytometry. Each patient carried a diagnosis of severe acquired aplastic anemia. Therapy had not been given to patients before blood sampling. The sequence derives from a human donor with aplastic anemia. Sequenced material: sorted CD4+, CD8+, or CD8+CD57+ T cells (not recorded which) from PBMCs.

CDR3 nucleotides: TGTGCCAGTAGCCAACAAGTGTTAGATGAAAAACTGTTTTTT. Translation: CASSQQVLDEKLFF. This chain joins TRBV19 and TRBJ1-4; no clear D gene. The ends were cut back, 6 bases at V and 6 bases at J, with 14 bases in the middle. CDR1 is LNHDA and CDR2 is SQIVND in the germline V gene (reference sequence). The CDR3 is 14 amino acids.